The clone carrying this TCR beta chain was seen a few times. The antigen is unknown. TCRdb reprocessed the reads via MiXCR and lists one record per CDR3 protein. There are roughly 990,000 distinct CDR3 sequences in the sample; 30% to 40% occur only once, and under 15% lies in the top ten. The data belong to a study of T cell repertoires in cytomegalovirus infection. Overall study context: The study used recently identified HLA-C-restricted and well-studied HLA-B-restricted CMV epitopes. Study results and limitations: The study identified carriers of CMV plus the relevant HLA from cumulative public TCR beta family frequency.

The sample in question was cultured CD8+ T cells from PBMCs, obtained from culture after CMV antigen stimulation. The sequence was collected from a human donor in good health (CMV status not recorded). Some clones in this sample may be carry-over from other donors' samples.

CDR3 sequence: CASGLAGAGELFF. The CDR3 nucleotides are TGTGCCAGCGGACTAGCGGGGGCCGGGGAGCTGTTTTTT. This sequence joins TRBV6-1 and TRBJ2-2, with 13 bases that match TRBD2. This CDR3 comprises 13 residues. The J segment lost 6 bases and the V segment lost 8 bases, leaving 0 bases of the junction unmatched. The germline V gene has CDR1 MNHNS and CDR2 SASEGT.